This entry lists 15 T cell receptor beta chains sequenced from one sample in a study of patients and donors after allogeneic stem cell transplantation. Via MiXCR, TCRdb re-called the RT-PCR reads, giving one row per CDR3 protein. The sample holds around 2,000 distinct CDR3 sequences, around 4.7% seen once. Sequencing was performed on blood, either unsorted or a sorted T cell fraction (not recorded which). Source of these receptors: a human donor who was either an allogeneic HSCT recipient or a stem cell or donor lymphocyte infusion donor (not recorded which). It is not recorded whose cells these are; they may come from a transplant donor.

This clonotype appeared a few times. The J gene is TRBJ1-2, the V gene TRBV11-2, with D possibly TRBD1 on 5 matching bases. Trimming shortened V by 5 bases and J by 7 bases, and 11 bases separated the two germline ends. The length of the CDR3 is 12 residues. Germline V gene data show CDR1 as SGHAT and CDR2 as FQNNGV. The CDR3 reads CASSPGSPGYTF. CDR3 nucleotide sequence: TGTGCCAGCAGCCCAGGGAGTCCTGGCTACACCTTC.

This clonotype is judged medium-sized. V usage is TRBV6-2 or TRBV6-3 and J usage is TRBJ2-7, with D uncertain. This CDR3 has 11 amino acids. The V gene lost 0 bases and the J gene lost 10 bases, with 7 bases spanning the gap. Germline V gives CDR1 MNHEY, CDR2 SVGEGT. In nucleotides, the CDR3 is TGTGCCAGCAGTTACTCGTATGATCAGTACTTC. Amino acid sequence: CASSYSYDQYF.

By proportion, this clonotype is large (0.1 to 1%). This chain connects TRBV7-6 to TRBJ2-3; a weak D match, TRBD2 (6 bases). CDR3 length equals 16 residues. V shed 0 bases and J shed 0 bases, with 10 bases lying between them. Germline CDR1 SGHVS, CDR2 FNYEAQ. CDR3 sequence: CASSLALAASTDTQYF. CDR3 DNA: TGTGCCAGCAGCTTAGCACTAGCAGCTAGCACAGATACGCAGTATTTT.

This clonotype is medium-sized within its sample. The chain links TRBV27 to TRBJ1-4; D remains ambiguous. This CDR3 spans 14 amino acids. With 3 bases removed from V and 3 bases from J, the gap between germline ends came to 8 bases. Germline V CDR1 and CDR2: MNHEY, SMNVEV (reference sequence). The chain's CDR3 is CASSFGQANEKLFF. DNA of the CDR3: TGTGCCAGCAGTTTTGGGCAGGCTAATGAAAAACTGTTTTTT.

In its sample, this clonotype is medium-sized. This chain connects TRBV11-2 to TRBJ2-7, with TRBD2 matching 8 bases. Germline-derived CDR1 and CDR2 are SGHAT and FQNNGV. Trimming took 0 bases from V and 4 from J; bases not matched to a gene: 8. This CDR3 has 16 residues. CDR3 sequence (DNA): TGTGCCAGCAGCTTAGATCCTAGCGGGTTCAGGTACGAGCAGTACTTC. Translated, it gives CASSLDPSGFRYEQYF. Full variable domain (missing parts from reference TRBV11-2 and TRBJ2-7): EAGVAQSPRYKIIEKRQSVAFWCNPISGHATLYWYQQILGQGPKLLIQFQNNGVVDDSQLPKDRFSAERLKGVDSTLKIQPAKLEDSAVYLCASSLDPSGFRYEQYFGPGTRLTVT.

This sequence joins TRBV5-6 and TRBJ2-7, with 7 bases identical to TRBD1. Losses at the gene ends were 0 bases for V and 5 bases for J; bases not matched to a gene: 2. Germline CDR1 is SGHDT and CDR2 is YYEEEE. There are 13 residues in the CDR3. The CDR3 DNA is TGTGCCAGCAGCTTGGTCGGACAGGACGAGCAGTACTTC. This translates into CASSLVGQDEQYF.

This clonotype is categorized as medium-sized. The V call is TRBV12-3 or TRBV12-4, the J call TRBJ1-1, with D possibly matching TRBD1 (5 bases). This CDR3 has 13 amino acids. Trimming removed 6 bases from V and 0 bases from J, with 8 bases in between. In DNA, the CDR3 is TGTGCCAGCAGAAGGGGCATGAACACTGAAGCTTTCTTT. Translated: CASRRGMNTEAFF.

In its sample, this clonotype ranks as medium-sized. V usage is TRBV5-1 and J usage is TRBJ2-7, with 9 bases identical to TRBD2. J gave up 6 bases and V 4 bases, and 11 bases lay outside the gene matches. The CDR3 covers 15 residues. Germline V gene sequence: CDR1 SGHRS, CDR2 YFSETQ. CDR3 sequence reads: CASSIDPGLAGEQYF. CDR3 in DNA: TGCGCCAGCAGCATAGATCCGGGACTAGCAGGCGAGCAGTACTTC.

This clonotype was seen a handful of times. This sequence joins TRBV29-1 and TRBJ2-1; D is perhaps TRBD1 (6 bases). This CDR3 spans 13 amino acids. Trimming stripped 8 bases from V and 2 bases from J, with 13 bases between. Germline V gives CDR1 SQVTM, CDR2 ANQGSEA. This CDR3 is CSSRQDTYNEQFF. As DNA, the CDR3 is TGCAGCTCCCGACAGGACACCTACAATGAGCAGTTCTTC.

By frequency in the sample, this clonotype is medium-sized. This chain connects TRBV6-6 to TRBJ1-1, with TRBD1 as a possible D gene (6 bases). The CDR3 sequence is 12 residues long. With 7 bases removed from V and 4 bases from J, the gap between germline ends came to 10 bases. The germline gives CDR1 MNHNY, CDR2 SVGAGI (reference sequence). The CDR3 loop reads CASIEGVTEAFF. The CDR3, as DNA: TGTGCCAGCATCGAGGGGGTCACTGAAGCTTTCTTT.

By share, this clonotype counts as large. The chain couples TRBV9 to TRBJ2-1; tentatively, D is TRBD1 (5 bases). The length of the CDR3 is 14 residues. V was trimmed by 2 bases and J by 5 bases, leaving 11 bases between them. Germline assignment: CDR1 SGDLS and CDR2 YYNGEE. The CDR3 protein is CASSVWGSNNEQFF. The CDR3 DNA sequence: TGTGCCAGCAGCGTTTGGGGCAGCAACAATGAGCAGTTCTTC.

This clonotype is deemed medium-sized. The J gene is TRBJ1-1, the V gene TRBV7-3; D gene ambiguous. The CDR3 length is 15 residues. V dropped 3 bases and J dropped 1 base, with 12 bases sitting between them. Germline V lookup: CDR1 SGHTA, CDR2 FQGTGA. Here the CDR3 DNA reads TGTGCCAGCAGCTTGGGGTATGGAGGGAACACTGAAGCTTTCTTT. Its translation is CASSLGYGGNTEAFF.

This clonotype came up a few times. The gene calls are TRBV6-5 and TRBJ2-2; D perhaps matches TRBD2 (6 bases). This CDR3 is 17 amino acids long. Germline CDR1 is MNHEY and CDR2 is SVGAGI. Deletions cut 4 bases from V and 6 bases from J, with 21 bases between. The CDR3 coding sequence is TGTGCCAGCAGTTCCACGGGGACTCCCGACCGCGCCGGGGAGCTGTTTTTT. This gives the protein CASSSTGTPDRAGELFF.

Within the sample, this clonotype is medium-sized. The chain uses TRBV4-2 and TRBJ2-1; D is ambiguous. V was cut by 0 bases and J by 10 bases, with 7 bases left in between. Germline loops: CDR1 LGHNA, CDR2 YNFKEQ. The CDR3 extends over 12 amino acids. In DNA form, the CDR3 reads TGTGCCAGCAGCCAAGATCGTGAGGAGCAGTTCTTC. It codes for CASSQDREEQFF.

By its share, this clonotype is medium-sized (0.01 to 0.1%). The rearrangement links TRBV20-1 to TRBJ2-1; TRBD1 aligns across 9 bases. From germline, CDR1 is DFQATT and CDR2 SNEGSKA (reference sequence). The CDR3 covers 15 residues. V lost 5 bases to trimming and J lost 4 bases; unmatched junction nucleotides: 9. The CDR3 reads CSASQTGGGYNEQFF. The CDR3 nucleotides are TGCAGTGCTTCACAGACAGGGGGTGGTTACAATGAGCAGTTCTTC.